This T cell receptor beta chain derives from a study of cytomegalovirus exposure and HLA in healthy donors. The wider study: Previous work identified 95 million to 140 million unique TCR beta sequences from 150 million to 200 million T cells.

Broader study findings: The likely explanation for a cluster of highly shared sequence variants was sequencing artifact. HLA allele associations emerged for roughly 17,000 TCR beta sequences in a later analysis, at 0.05 false discovery rate.

Comments on this clone: The antigen is undetermined.

The PCR had 60 Vbeta and 13 Jbeta primers. The repertoire was sequenced with immunoSEQ multiplex PCR; TCRdb's copy has only in-frame clones and lacks some. The sample records approximately 180,000 clones, roughly 81% being singletons. Sample: PBMCs. The clonotype originates from a woman aged 18-29 years in good health and CMV-seropositive.

CDR3 nucleotides: TGTGCCAGCAGTGCCGGGGGGGGCACAGATACGCAGTATTTT. It codes for CASSAGGGTDTQYF. The rearrangement links TRBV25-1 to TRBJ2-3, with 8 positions matching TRBD2. The ends lost 4 bases at V and 1 base at J; junction bases unmatched: 1. Germline loops: CDR1 MGHDK, CDR2 SYGVNS. The CDR3 spans 14 residues.